Reported below is one TCR beta chain. Methods used by the authors: The assay estimated nucleated cells by amplifying reference gene primers. TCRdb's copy holds only in-frame clones and misses some; the assay was immunoSEQ multiplex PCR. V, J and clone size are those of that table, while D and trimming were read from the DNA. Found here are roughly 200,000 clones, 85% of them singletons; the top ten hold about 5%. This specimen comes from a study of blood T cell repertoires in COVID-19. Study background: Sites in the United States, Italy and Spain provided acute and convalescent COVID-19 samples. The analysed material was cDNA or gDNA that came from T cells, B-cell-depleted T cells, or PBMCs.

This clonotype originated in an elderly woman with acute or convalescent COVID-19. Sequenced: peripheral blood.

This CDR3 reads CASSVDRRSYEQYF. CDR3 DNA: TGCGCCAGCAGCGTGGACAGGAGATCCTACGAGCAGTACTTC. The genes are TRBV5-1 and TRBJ2-7; TRBD1 matches at 7 bases. The CDR3 is made up of 14 amino acids. V was pared by 4 bases and J by 1 base, with 5 bases of the junction left unmatched. Germline V CDR1 and CDR2: SGHRS, YFSETQ.